This entry features one T cell receptor beta chain sequence. Sequencing was performed with immunoSEQ multiplex PCR; in TCRdb, only in-frame clones are kept and a portion is missing. The sample lists some 370,000 clones; 89% were seen once. These data are taken from a study of blood T cell repertoires in COVID-19. Study overall: Nucleic acid was either cDNA or gDNA, and it came from T cells, B-cell-depleted T cells, or PBMCs.

The clonotype comes from a man aged 35 to 55 with acute or convalescent COVID-19. The sequenced sample was peripheral blood.

The CDR3 DNA is TGTGCCAGCAGCGTAGGACAGACGTCTAATGAAAAACTGTTTTTT. This translates into CASSVGQTSNEKLFF. The J gene is TRBJ1-4, the V gene TRBV9; the D gene is possibly TRBD1 (5 bases). This CDR3 has 15 residues. V lost 0 bases and J 3 bases, leaving 9 bases between the germline ends. CDR1 and CDR2 (germline): SGDLS, YYNGEE. Based on the CDR3 plus reference TRBV9 and TRBJ1-4, the full variable domain is DSGVTQTPKHLITATGQRVTLRCSPRSGDLSVYWYQQSLDQGLQFLIQYYNGEERAKGNILERFSAQQFPDLHSELNLSSLELGDSALYFCASSVGQTSNEKLFFGSGTQLSVL.